The source of this TCR beta chain is a study of blood T cell repertoires in COVID-19. Overall study: Samples taken during acute and convalescent COVID-19 were collected in the United States, Italy and Spain. Nucleic acid was either cDNA or gDNA, and it came from T cells, B-cell-depleted T cells, or PBMCs.

In the study's own analysis: Amplification of reference gene primers was used by the study to estimate nucleated cell counts. Profiling relied on immunoSEQ multiplex PCR, and the TCRdb table lists in-frame clones only, not all of them. V, J and clone size are those of that table, while D and trimming were read from the DNA. The data contain more than 95,000 clones, about 85% of them singletons. The CDR3 contains 17 residues. J was trimmed by 2 bases and V by 5 bases; bases with no gene match: 14. Germline CDR1 and CDR2: KGHSH and LQKENI. This chain uses TRBV18 with TRBJ1-2, with 7 bases that match TRBD1. The TCR was taken from a woman older than 75 with acute or convalescent COVID-19. Source material: peripheral blood. The CDR3 reads CASSYRRDSRTNYGYTF. CDR3 DNA: TGTGCCAGCTCATACCGACGGGACAGCCGAACCAACTATGGCTACACCTTC.